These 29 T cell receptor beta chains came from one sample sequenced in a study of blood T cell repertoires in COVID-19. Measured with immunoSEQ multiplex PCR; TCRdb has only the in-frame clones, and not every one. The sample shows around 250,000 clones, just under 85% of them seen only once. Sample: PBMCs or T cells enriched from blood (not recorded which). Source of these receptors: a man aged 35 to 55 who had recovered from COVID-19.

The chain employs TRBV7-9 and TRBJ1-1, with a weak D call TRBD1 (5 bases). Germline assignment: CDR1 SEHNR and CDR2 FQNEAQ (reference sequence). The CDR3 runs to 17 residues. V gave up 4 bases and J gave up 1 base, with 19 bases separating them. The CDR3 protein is CASSSTPRGRGNTEAFF. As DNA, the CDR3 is TGTGCCAGCAGCTCCACCCCGCGGGGGAGGGGGAACACTGAAGCTTTCTTT.

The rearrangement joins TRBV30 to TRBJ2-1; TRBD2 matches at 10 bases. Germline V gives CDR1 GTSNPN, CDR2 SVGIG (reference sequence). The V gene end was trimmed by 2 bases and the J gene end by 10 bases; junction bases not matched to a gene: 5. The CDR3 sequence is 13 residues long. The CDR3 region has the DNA TGTGCCTGGAGTAAGCGGGAGGGCCGGGAGCAGTTCTTC. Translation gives CAWSKREGREQFF.

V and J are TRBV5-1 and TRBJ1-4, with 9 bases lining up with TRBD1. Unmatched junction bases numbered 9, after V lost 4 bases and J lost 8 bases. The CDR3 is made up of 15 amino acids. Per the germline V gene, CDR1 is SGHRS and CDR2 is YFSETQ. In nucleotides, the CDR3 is TGCGCCAGCAGCCCCCGACAGGGGGTACGGGAAAAACTGTTTTTT. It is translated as CASSPRQGVREKLFF.

CDR3 DNA sequence: TGTGCCAGCAGATTAAGAGGGACAGCGAACACTGAAGCTTTCTTT. Translation: CASRLRGTANTEAFF. This rearrangement joins TRBV3-1 (or the pseudogene TRBV3-2) to TRBJ1-1, with 7 positions matching TRBD1. The CDR3 runs to 15 residues. CDR1 and CDR2 from the germline V gene are LGHDT and YNNKEL (reference sequence). Unmatched junction bases numbered 8, after V lost 6 bases and J lost 1 base.

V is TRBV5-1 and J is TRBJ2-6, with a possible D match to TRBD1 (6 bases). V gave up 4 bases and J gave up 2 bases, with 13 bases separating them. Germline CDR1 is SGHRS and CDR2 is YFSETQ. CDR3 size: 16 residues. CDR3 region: CASSPLTGTGANVLTF. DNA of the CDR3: TGCGCCAGCAGCCCTCTCACAGGGACTGGGGCCAACGTCCTGACTTTC.

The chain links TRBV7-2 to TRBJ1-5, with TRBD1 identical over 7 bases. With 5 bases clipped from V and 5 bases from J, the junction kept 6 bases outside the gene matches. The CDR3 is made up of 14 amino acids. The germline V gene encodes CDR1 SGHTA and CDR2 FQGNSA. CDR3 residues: CASSTQGSHQPQHF. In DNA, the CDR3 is TGTGCCAGCAGCACACAGGGGTCCCATCAGCCCCAGCATTTT. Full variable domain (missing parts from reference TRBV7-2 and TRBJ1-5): GAGVSQSPSNKVTEKGKDVELRCDPISGHTALYWYRQSLGQGLEFLIYFQGNSAPDKSGLPSDRFSAERTGGSVSTLTIQRTQQEDSAVYLCASSTQGSHQPQHFGDGTRLSIL.

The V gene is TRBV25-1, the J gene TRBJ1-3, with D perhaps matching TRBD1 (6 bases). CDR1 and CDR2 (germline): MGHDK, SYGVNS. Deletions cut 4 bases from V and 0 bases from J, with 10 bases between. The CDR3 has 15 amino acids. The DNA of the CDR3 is TGTGCCAGCAGTGGCAACAGGGTCTCTGGAAACACCATATATTTT. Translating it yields CASSGNRVSGNTIYF.

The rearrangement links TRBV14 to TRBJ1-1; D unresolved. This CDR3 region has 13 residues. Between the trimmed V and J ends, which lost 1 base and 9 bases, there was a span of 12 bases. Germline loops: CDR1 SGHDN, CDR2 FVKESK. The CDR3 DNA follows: TGTGCCAGCAGCCAAGTACCAGGATGGAAAGCTTTCTTT. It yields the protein CASSQVPGWKAFF.

In nucleotides, the CDR3 is TGTGCCAGCAGTTACGGGGGGGCAGAGCAGTACTTC. Its translation is CASSYGGAEQYF. The gene calls are TRBV6-2 or TRBV6-3 and TRBJ2-7; perhaps TRBD2 as D (7 bases). Trimming took 2 bases from V and 7 from J, leaving 9 bases between them. The CDR3 extends over 12 amino acids. Germline-derived CDR1 and CDR2 are MNHEY and SVGEGT.

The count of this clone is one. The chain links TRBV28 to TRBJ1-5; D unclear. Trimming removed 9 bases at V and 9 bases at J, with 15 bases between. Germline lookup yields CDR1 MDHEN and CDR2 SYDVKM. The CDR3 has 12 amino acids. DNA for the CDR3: TGTGCCAGTGCCCAGTTCCCTGGGCCCCAGCATTTT. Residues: CASAQFPGPQHF. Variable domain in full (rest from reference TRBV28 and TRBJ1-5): DVKVTQSSRYLVKRTGEKVFLECVQDMDHENMFWYRQDPGLGLRLIYFSYDVKMKEKGDIPEGYSVSREKKERFSLILESASTNQTSMYLCASAQFPGPQHFGDGTRLSIL.

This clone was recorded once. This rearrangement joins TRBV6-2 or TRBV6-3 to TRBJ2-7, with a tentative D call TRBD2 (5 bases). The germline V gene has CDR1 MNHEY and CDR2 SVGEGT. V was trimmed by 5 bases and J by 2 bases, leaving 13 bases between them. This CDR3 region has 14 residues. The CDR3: CASSVRGFTYEQYF. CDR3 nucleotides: TGTGCCAGCAGTGTTCGCGGGTTTACCTACGAGCAGTACTTC.

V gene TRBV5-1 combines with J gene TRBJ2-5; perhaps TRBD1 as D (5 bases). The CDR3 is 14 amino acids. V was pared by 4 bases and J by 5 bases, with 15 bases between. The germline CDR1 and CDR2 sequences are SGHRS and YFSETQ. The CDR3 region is CASSVQGIGETQYF. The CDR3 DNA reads TGCGCCAGCAGCGTTCAGGGAATTGGGGAGACCCAGTACTTC.

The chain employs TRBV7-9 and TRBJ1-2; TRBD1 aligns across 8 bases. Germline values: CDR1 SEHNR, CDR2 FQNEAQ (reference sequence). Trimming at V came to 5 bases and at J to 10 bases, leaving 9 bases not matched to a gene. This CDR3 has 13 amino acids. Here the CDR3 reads CASSPQGDGDYTF. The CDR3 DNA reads TGTGCCAGCAGCCCACAGGGGGATGGCGACTACACCTTC.

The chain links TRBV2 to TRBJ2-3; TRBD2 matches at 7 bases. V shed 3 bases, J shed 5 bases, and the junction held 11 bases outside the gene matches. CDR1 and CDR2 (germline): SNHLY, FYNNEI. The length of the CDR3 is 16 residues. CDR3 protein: CASSDGRGSPGDTQYF. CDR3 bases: TGTGCCAGCAGTGATGGGCGGGGGAGTCCGGGAGATACGCAGTATTTT.

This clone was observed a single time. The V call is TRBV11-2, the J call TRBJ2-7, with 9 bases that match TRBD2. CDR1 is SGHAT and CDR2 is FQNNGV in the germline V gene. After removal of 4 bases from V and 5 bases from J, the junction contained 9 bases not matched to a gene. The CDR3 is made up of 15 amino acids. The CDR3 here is CASSSMPAGGNEQYF. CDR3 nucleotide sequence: TGTGCCAGCAGCTCTATGCCAGCGGGAGGCAACGAGCAGTACTTC.

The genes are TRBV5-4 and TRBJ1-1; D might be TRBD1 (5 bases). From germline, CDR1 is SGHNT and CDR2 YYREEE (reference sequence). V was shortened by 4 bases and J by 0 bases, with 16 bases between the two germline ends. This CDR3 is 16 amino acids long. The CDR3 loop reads CASSPEAGRVNTEAFF. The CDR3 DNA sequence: TGTGCCAGCAGCCCCGAGGCGGGGCGGGTGAACACTGAAGCTTTCTTT.

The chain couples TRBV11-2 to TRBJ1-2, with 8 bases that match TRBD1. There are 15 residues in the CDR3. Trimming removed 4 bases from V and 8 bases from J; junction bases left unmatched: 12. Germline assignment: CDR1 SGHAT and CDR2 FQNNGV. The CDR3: CASSSYGDRGGGYTF. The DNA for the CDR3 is TGTGCCAGCAGCTCTTACGGAGACAGGGGTGGAGGCTACACCTTC.

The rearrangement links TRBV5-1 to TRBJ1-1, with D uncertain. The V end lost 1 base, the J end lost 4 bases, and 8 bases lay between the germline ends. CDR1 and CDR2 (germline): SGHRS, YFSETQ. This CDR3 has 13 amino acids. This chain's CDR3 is CASSLNPFTEAFF. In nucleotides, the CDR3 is TGCGCCAGCAGCTTGAATCCGTTCACTGAAGCTTTCTTT.

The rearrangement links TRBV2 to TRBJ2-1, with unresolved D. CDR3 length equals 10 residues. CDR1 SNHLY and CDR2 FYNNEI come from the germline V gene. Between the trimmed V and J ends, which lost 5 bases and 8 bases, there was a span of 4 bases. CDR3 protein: CASSLYEQFF. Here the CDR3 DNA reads TGTGCCAGCAGTCTCTATGAGCAGTTCTTC.

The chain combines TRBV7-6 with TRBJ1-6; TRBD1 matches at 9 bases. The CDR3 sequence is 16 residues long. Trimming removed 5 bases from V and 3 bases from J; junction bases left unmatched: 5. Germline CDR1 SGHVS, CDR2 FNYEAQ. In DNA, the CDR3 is TGTGCCAGCAGCCTACAGGGGGCCGTCTATAATTCACCCCTCCACTTT. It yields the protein CASSLQGAVYNSPLHF.

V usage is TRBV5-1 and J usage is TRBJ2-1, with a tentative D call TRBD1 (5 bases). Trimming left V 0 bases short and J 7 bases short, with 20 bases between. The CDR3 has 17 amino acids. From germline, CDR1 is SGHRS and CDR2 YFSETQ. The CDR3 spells CASSLGAYRGTGNEQFF. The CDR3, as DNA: TGCGCCAGCAGCTTGGGGGCTTATCGTGGCACAGGAAATGAGCAGTTCTTC.

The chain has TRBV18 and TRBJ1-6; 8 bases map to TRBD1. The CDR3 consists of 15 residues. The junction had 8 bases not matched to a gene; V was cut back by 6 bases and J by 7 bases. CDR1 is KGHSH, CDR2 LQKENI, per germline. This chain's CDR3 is CASSPGQGQNSPLHF. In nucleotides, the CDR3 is TGTGCCAGCTCGCCTGGACAGGGTCAAAATTCACCCCTCCACTTT.

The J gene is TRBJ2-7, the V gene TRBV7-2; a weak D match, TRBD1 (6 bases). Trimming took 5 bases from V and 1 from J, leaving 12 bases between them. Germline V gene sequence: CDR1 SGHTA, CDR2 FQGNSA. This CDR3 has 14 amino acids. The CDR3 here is CASSTQGWSYEQYF. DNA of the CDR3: TGTGCCAGCAGCACACAGGGCTGGTCCTACGAGCAGTACTTC. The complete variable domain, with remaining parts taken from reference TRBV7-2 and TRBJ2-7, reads GAGVSQSPSNKVTEKGKDVELRCDPISGHTALYWYRQSLGQGLEFLIYFQGNSAPDKSGLPSDRFSAERTGGSVSTLTIQRTQQEDSAVYLCASSTQGWSYEQYFGPGTRLTVT.

Here the CDR3 reads CASSSRTIGDPLYEQYF. The CDR3 DNA reads as TGTGCCAGCAGCTCCCGTACCATCGGGGATCCCCTCTACGAGCAGTACTTC. V is TRBV7-9 and J is TRBJ2-7; the D gene is possibly TRBD2 (5 bases). The CDR3 consists of 17 residues. The V end was cut by 4 bases, the J end by 3 bases, with 22 bases between. Germline-derived CDR1 and CDR2 are SEHNR and FQNEAQ (reference sequence). Full variable domain (missing parts from reference TRBV7-9 and TRBJ2-7): DTGVSQNPRHKITKRGQNVTFRCDPISEHNRLYWYRQTLGQGPEFLTYFQNEAQLEKSRLLSDRFSAERPKGSFSTLEIQRTEQGDSAMYLCASSSRTIGDPLYEQYFGPGTRLTVT.

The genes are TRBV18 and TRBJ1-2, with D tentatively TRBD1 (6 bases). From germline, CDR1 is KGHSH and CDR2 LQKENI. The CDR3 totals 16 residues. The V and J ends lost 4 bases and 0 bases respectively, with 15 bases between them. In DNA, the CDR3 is TGTGCCAGCTCACGGGGGCACGAGGAATCTAACTATGGCTACACCTTC. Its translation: CASSRGHEESNYGYTF.

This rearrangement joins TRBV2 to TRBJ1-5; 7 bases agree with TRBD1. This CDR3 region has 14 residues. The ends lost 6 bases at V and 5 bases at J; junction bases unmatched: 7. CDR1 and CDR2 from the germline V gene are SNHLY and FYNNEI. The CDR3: CASSGATGHQPQHF. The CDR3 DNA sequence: TGTGCCAGCAGCGGGGCGACAGGGCATCAGCCCCAGCATTTT.

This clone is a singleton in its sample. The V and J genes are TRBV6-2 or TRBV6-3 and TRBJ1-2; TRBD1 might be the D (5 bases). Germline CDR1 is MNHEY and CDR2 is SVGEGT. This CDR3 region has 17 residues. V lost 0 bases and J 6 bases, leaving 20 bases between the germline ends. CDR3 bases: TGTGCCAGCAGTTACTCCGTCGGGGGAACGAGAGGGCATGGCTACACCTTC. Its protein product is CASSYSVGGTRGHGYTF.

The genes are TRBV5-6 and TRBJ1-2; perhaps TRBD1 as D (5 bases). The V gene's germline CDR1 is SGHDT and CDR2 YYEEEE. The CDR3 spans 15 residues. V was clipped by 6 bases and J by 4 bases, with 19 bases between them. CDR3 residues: CASTLGGLAVYGYTF. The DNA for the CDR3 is TGTGCCAGCACCCTGGGGGGGTTGGCCGTCTATGGCTACACCTTC.

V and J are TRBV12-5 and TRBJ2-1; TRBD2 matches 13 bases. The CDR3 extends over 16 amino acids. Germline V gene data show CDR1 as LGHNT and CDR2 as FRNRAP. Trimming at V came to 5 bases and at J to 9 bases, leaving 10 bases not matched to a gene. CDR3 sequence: CASGIQLAGGPGEQFF. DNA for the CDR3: TGTGCTAGTGGTATACAACTAGCGGGAGGGCCTGGTGAGCAGTTCTTC.